This TCR beta chain was obtained from a study of shared clonotypes between healthy human individuals. The study's findings and limits: Sampling used blood alone; tissue repertoires probably differ.

Using immunoSEQ multiplex PCR, the repertoire was profiled, and TCRdb retains in-frame clones only, with some absent. The table records hundreds of thousands of clones, approximately 75% of them present only once. Concerning this clone itself: Its antigen is still unknown.

The germline V gene has CDR1 LNHDA and CDR2 SQIVND (reference sequence). Trimming shortened V by 3 bases and J by 2 bases, and 14 bases separated the two germline ends. The CDR3 loop spans 15 amino acids. The chain has TRBV19 and TRBJ2-7, with TRBD1 as a possible D gene (5 bases). This clonotype was sampled from a woman in her thirties in good health. Source material: memory CD4+ T cells sorted from blood. Subset defined: CD45RA-negative fraction. Here the CDR3 reads CASSIRNQGAYEQYF. The DNA for the CDR3 is TGTGCCAGTAGTATCAGGAATCAGGGTGCCTACGAGCAGTACTTC.